This T cell receptor (beta chain) was documented in a study of identical twins. This clonotype was recorded many times. In germline, CDR1 is SQVTM, CDR2 ANQGSEA. Trimming shortened V by 4 bases and J by 4 bases, and 10 bases separated the two germline ends. This CDR3 region has 12 residues. MiXCR, run by TCRdb on the 5' RACE reads, gives a single entry per CDR3 protein. The sample consists of 640,000 or so distinct CDR3 sequences, approximately 6.1% of them appearing once. The sequence derives from a man aged 18-30 years in good health. Sequenced: naive T cells sorted from blood. The chain is built from TRBV29-1 and TRBJ1-1; D gene unclear. The CDR3 DNA reads TGCAGCGTTGCCACTGCGGGCACTGAAGCTTTCTTT. This codes for CSVATAGTEAFF. Looking up the rest from reference TRBV29-1 and TRBJ1-1 gives the full variable domain: SAVISQKPSRDICQRGTSLTIQCQVDSQVTMMFWYRQQPGQSLTLIATANQGSEATYESGFVIDKFPISRPNLTFSTLTVSNMSPEDSSIYLCSVATAGTEAFFGQGTRLTVV.